This TCR beta chain was captured by sequencing in a study of memory CD4+ T cells and cytomegalovirus serostatus. Across the whole study: Healthy Belgian adult donors included under ten CMV-positive and about two dozen CMV-negative people.

Overall study findings and caveats: Of under 200 reported CMV TCRbeta sequences, about 67 were found in memory CD4+ repertoires.

Here immunoSEQ multiplex PCR was the method, and the copy in TCRdb shows in-frame clones only, minus some. The sample comprises roughly 48,000 clones, about four fifths of which are singletons, and 2% rests with the top ten. The sort gate was single viable CD3+CD4+CD8-CD45RO+ cells for memory CD4+ T cells. Serum IgG to CMV pp150, pp28, p38 and p52 defined serostatus. CD4+ T cells were isolated by positive magnetic selection. This CDR3 is 12 amino acids long. Germline CDR1 and CDR2: SGHTA and FQGNSA. Deletions cut 5 bases from V and 9 bases from J, with 13 bases between. Note on this clone: Its antigen is not identified.

The sequencing sample was made of memory CD4+ T cells from blood. The clonotype comes from an adult in good health and CMV-seropositive. The chain has TRBV7-2 and TRBJ2-5; possibly TRBD2 for D (5 bases). The CDR3 loop is CASSPSVGAQYF. As DNA, the CDR3 is TGTGCCAGCAGCCCGAGCGTCGGGGCCCAGTACTTC.